These 10 T cell receptor beta chains came from one sample sequenced in a study of cytomegalovirus exposure and HLA in healthy donors. The study ran its PCR with 60 Vbeta and 13 Jbeta primers. Method: immunoSEQ multiplex PCR; TCRdb's copy keeps in-frame clones and lacks some. The table includes roughly 23,000 clones, around 77% detected once. Sequenced: PBMCs. These TCRs come from a man between 60 and 75 years old in good health and CMV-seronegative.

V is TRBV19 and J is TRBJ1-1; 10 nucleotides match TRBD1. The germline CDR1 and CDR2 sequences are LNHDA and SQIVND (reference sequence). This CDR3 contains 15 residues. J lost 3 bases, V lost 5 bases, and 6 bases had no gene match. The CDR3 coding sequence is TGTGCCAGTAGTCGGCAGGGGACAGGGGACACTGAAGCTTTCTTT. Translated: CASSRQGTGDTEAFF. The full variable domain, its missing parts supplied by reference TRBV19 and TRBJ1-1, is DGGITQSPKYLFRKEGQNVTLSCEQNLNHDAMYWYRQDPGQGLRLIYYSQIVNDFQKGDIAEGYSVSREKKESFPLTVTSAQKNPTAFYLCASSRQGTGDTEAFFGQGTRLTVV.

V gene TRBV19 combines with J gene TRBJ2-7; 9 bases match TRBD1. V lost 5 bases, J lost 6 bases, and 5 bases stayed unmatched. Germline V lookup: CDR1 LNHDA, CDR2 SQIVND (reference sequence). This CDR3 spans 13 amino acids. CDR3 protein: CASSPDRGGEQYF. The CDR3 DNA is TGTGCCAGTAGTCCTGACAGGGGGGGCGAGCAGTACTTC.

The V gene is TRBV6-6, the J gene TRBJ2-1; 12 bases fit TRBD2. There are 16 residues in the CDR3. Germline CDR1 MNHNY, CDR2 SVGAGI (reference sequence). The V gene end was trimmed by 6 bases and the J gene end by 8 bases; junction bases not matched to a gene: 11. The CDR3 reads CASSTRASGGVDEQFF. CDR3 coding DNA: TGTGCCAGCAGCACCCGGGCTAGCGGGGGGGTGGATGAGCAGTTCTTC.

This chain connects TRBV6-1 to TRBJ1-1; D remains unclear. Germline V lookup: CDR1 MNHNS, CDR2 SASEGT. The CDR3 spans 13 residues. The germline V and J ends were trimmed by 6 bases and 2 bases, with 10 bases remaining between them. The CDR3 sequence is CASRNRANTEAFF. The CDR3 bases are TGTGCCAGCAGGAACCGAGCAAACACTGAAGCTTTCTTT.

The V gene is TRBV28, the J gene TRBJ2-7; D is possibly TRBD2 (6 bases). The germline V gene encodes CDR1 MDHEN and CDR2 SYDVKM. The CDR3 length is 14 residues. Between the trimmed V and J ends, which lost 10 bases and 7 bases, there was a span of 23 bases. The CDR3 spells CATTRGGTGGEQYF. The DNA of the CDR3 is TGTGCCACCACGCGGGGCGGGACGGGTGGGGAGCAGTACTTC.

V is TRBV7-2 and J is TRBJ2-4, with 12 bases fitting TRBD1. Losses at the gene ends were 1 base for V and 5 bases for J; bases not matched to a gene: 12. CDR3 length equals 19 residues. The germline CDR1 and CDR2 sequences are SGHTA and FQGNSA. CDR3 in amino acids: CASSLEVWGQGAIENIQYF. CDR3 nucleotide sequence: TGTGCCAGCAGCTTAGAAGTATGGGGACAGGGGGCGATTGAAAACATTCAGTACTTC. The full variable domain, in which reference TRBV7-2 and TRBJ2-4 provide the parts outside the CDR3, is GAGVSQSPSNKVTEKGKDVELRCDPISGHTALYWYRQSLGQGLEFLIYFQGNSAPDKSGLPSDRFSAERTGGSVSTLTIQRTQQEDSAVYLCASSLEVWGQGAIENIQYFGAGTRLSVL.

The V and J genes are TRBV4-3 and TRBJ1-4; TRBD1 matches 7 bases. The CDR3 has 13 amino acids. Germline assignment: CDR1 LGHNA and CDR2 YSLEER. The junction had 4 bases not matched to a gene; V was cut back by 4 bases and J by 8 bases. CDR3: CASSRQGREKLFF. In DNA form, the CDR3 reads TGCGCCAGCAGCCGACAGGGAAGAGAAAAACTGTTTTTT.

This rearrangement joins TRBV30 to TRBJ1-2; no firm D call. CDR1 and CDR2 from the germline V gene are GTSNPN and SVGIG (reference sequence). V was pared by 5 bases and J by 8 bases, with 21 bases between. This CDR3 has 14 amino acids. The CDR3 is CAWWRWRESRGYTF. In DNA, the CDR3 is TGTGCCTGGTGGAGATGGCGTGAATCCCGCGGCTACACCTTC.

The chain links TRBV5-1 to TRBJ2-7; 9 bases fit TRBD1. CDR3 length equals 13 residues. The junction had 3 bases not matched to a gene; V was cut back by 3 bases and J by 5 bases. CDR1 is SGHRS, CDR2 YFSETQ, per germline. The CDR3 region is CASSWGQGHEQYF. CDR3 in DNA: TGCGCCAGCAGCTGGGGACAGGGCCACGAGCAGTACTTC. The full variable domain, with the rest looked up from reference TRBV5-1 and TRBJ2-7, is KAGVTQTPRYLIKTRGQQVTLSCSPISGHRSVSWYQQTPGQGLQFLFEYFSETQRNKGNFPGRFSGRQFSNSRSEMNVSTLELGDSALYLCASSWGQGHEQYFGPGTRLTVT.

The chain recombines TRBV20-1 with TRBJ2-1; possibly TRBD2 for D (6 bases). V lost 3 bases, J lost 11 bases, and 11 bases lay in between. The CDR3 runs to 11 residues. CDR1 is DFQATT and CDR2 is SNEGSKA in the germline V gene (reference sequence). This CDR3 reads CSASLSGKQFF. For the CDR3, the DNA is TGCAGTGCTAGTCTTAGCGGCAAGCAGTTCTTC.